Listed below are T cell receptor beta chains from one sample, sequenced in a study of cytomegalovirus exposure and HLA in healthy donors. Method: immunoSEQ multiplex PCR; TCRdb's copy keeps in-frame clones and lacks some. The table has 150,000 or so clones, over 75% seen once. The sequenced sample consisted of PBMCs. The receptors were gathered from a male donor in good health and CMV-seronegative. The CDR3 runs from the conserved cysteine through the conserved F or W. D genes are given only for firm matches.

TRBJ2-7 TRBV7-2 TRBD2 CASSIWGLAGYEQYF
TRBJ1-1 TRBV5-4 TRBD1 CASSHGGQGRNTEAFF
TRBJ2-5 TRBV4-1 TRBD2 CASSQDPGGSWETQYF
TRBJ1-2 TRBV11-2 . CASSGVQGWDGYTF
TRBJ1-2 TRBV5-6 . CASSPPSGDLNYGYTF
TRBJ1-1 TRBV15 . CATSKHRQPGAEAFF
TRBJ2-1 TRBV5-4 TRBD1 CASSLRQGNNEQFF
TRBJ2-7 TRBV7-9 . CSSSPSAYEQYF
TRBJ2-2 TRBV5-1 TRBD2 CASSSPSGGRNTGELFF
TRBJ2-1 TRBV7-9 TRBD1 CASSLDGQGVDEQFF
TRBJ1-4 TRBV7-9 . CASSFVGLRDEKLFF
TRBJ2-2 TRBV4-1 . CASSQGAGMGTGELFF
TRBJ2-7 TRBV10-3 TRBD2 CAISEDFSGSGYEQYF
TRBJ2-1 TRBV5-4 . CASRDAIGVEFF
TRBJ2-5 TRBV30 . CAWSASGGGSETQYF
TRBJ2-3 TRBV12-5 TRBD1 CASGLVRTGRPFQGTDTQYF
TRBJ2-1 TRBV6-5 TRBD2 CASSYPGGVEQFF
TRBJ2-3 TRBV19 TRBD2 CASRLTSGTDTQYF
TRBJ2-1 TRBV11-3 . CASSLYRYNEQFF
TRBJ1-4 TRBV7-9 . CASSGRGGDEKLFF
TRBJ2-3 TRBV9 . CASSVVGSNTDTQYF
TRBJ1-6 TRBV4-1 . CASSQDRERTGGNNSPLHF
TRBJ2-7 TRBV5-1 TRBD1 CASSPGLGGQGFSEQYF
TRBJ2-6 TRBV13 TRBD2 CASSFRLAVSGANVLTF
TRBJ1-2 TRBV18 TRBD1 CASSPGSPGQPNYGYTF
TRBJ1-2 TRBV10-3 TRBD1 CAITACDRGGGYTF
TRBJ2-4 TRBV30 . CACRGAKNIQYF
TRBJ2-6 TRBV9 . CASSVDRPSSSGANVLTF
TRBJ2-1 TRBV28 TRBD2 CASSFPPSGRSREQFF
TRBJ2-7 TRBV5-4 TRBD2 CASSLPGAGGGGEQYF
TRBJ1-1 TRBV15 TRBD1 CATSRDLAGGTAEAFF
TRBJ1-2 TRBV4-3 TRBD1 CASSQSLQGAGGYTF
TRBJ2-1 TRBV27 . CASSHGRGGKRGYNEQFF
TRBJ1-2 TRBV2 . CASSTDYGYTF
TRBJ2-1 TRBV11-2 . CASSLGHHKDNEQFF
TRBJ2-7 TRBV19 . CASSMATFYEQYF
TRBJ2-1 TRBV7-9 TRBD2 CASSSGTSGRIEEQFF
TRBJ2-1 TRBV5-6 TRBD1 CASSPGTGRYNEQFF
TRBJ2-1 TRBV15 TRBD1 CATSRLMTGTATYNEQFF
TRBJ2-7 TRBV11-2 . CASSSPYGHSPYEQYF
TRBJ1-2 TRBV6-5 . CASSSSGKPTNYGYTF
TRBJ1-2 TRBV13 . CASSLLRGGDNYGYTF
TRBJ2-7 TRBV5-4 TRBD1 CASSFLRKTGIRYEQYF
TRBJ2-1 TRBV21-1 . CASSTGTGHNEQFF
TRBJ1-3 TRBV2 . CASSRQVSGNTIYF
TRBJ1-1 TRBV4-3 . CASSTPTSMNTEAFF
TRBJ1-6 TRBV27 . CASSLTPDGRNSPLHF
TRBJ1-1 TRBV5-6 . CASSLSRNTEAFF